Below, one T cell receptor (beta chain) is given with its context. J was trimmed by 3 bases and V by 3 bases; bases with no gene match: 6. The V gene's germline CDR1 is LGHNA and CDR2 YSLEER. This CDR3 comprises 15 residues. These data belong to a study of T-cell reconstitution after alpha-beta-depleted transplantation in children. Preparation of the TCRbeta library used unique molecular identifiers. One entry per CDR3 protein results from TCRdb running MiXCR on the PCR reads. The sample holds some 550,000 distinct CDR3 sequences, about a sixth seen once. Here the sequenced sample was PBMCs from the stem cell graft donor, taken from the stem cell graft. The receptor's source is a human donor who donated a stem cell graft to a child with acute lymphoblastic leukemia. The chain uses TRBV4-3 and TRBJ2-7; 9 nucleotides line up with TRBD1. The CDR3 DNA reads TGCGCCAGCAGCCAGCCGACAGGGGGGGTCTACGAGCAGTACTTC. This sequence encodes CASSQPTGGVYEQYF.